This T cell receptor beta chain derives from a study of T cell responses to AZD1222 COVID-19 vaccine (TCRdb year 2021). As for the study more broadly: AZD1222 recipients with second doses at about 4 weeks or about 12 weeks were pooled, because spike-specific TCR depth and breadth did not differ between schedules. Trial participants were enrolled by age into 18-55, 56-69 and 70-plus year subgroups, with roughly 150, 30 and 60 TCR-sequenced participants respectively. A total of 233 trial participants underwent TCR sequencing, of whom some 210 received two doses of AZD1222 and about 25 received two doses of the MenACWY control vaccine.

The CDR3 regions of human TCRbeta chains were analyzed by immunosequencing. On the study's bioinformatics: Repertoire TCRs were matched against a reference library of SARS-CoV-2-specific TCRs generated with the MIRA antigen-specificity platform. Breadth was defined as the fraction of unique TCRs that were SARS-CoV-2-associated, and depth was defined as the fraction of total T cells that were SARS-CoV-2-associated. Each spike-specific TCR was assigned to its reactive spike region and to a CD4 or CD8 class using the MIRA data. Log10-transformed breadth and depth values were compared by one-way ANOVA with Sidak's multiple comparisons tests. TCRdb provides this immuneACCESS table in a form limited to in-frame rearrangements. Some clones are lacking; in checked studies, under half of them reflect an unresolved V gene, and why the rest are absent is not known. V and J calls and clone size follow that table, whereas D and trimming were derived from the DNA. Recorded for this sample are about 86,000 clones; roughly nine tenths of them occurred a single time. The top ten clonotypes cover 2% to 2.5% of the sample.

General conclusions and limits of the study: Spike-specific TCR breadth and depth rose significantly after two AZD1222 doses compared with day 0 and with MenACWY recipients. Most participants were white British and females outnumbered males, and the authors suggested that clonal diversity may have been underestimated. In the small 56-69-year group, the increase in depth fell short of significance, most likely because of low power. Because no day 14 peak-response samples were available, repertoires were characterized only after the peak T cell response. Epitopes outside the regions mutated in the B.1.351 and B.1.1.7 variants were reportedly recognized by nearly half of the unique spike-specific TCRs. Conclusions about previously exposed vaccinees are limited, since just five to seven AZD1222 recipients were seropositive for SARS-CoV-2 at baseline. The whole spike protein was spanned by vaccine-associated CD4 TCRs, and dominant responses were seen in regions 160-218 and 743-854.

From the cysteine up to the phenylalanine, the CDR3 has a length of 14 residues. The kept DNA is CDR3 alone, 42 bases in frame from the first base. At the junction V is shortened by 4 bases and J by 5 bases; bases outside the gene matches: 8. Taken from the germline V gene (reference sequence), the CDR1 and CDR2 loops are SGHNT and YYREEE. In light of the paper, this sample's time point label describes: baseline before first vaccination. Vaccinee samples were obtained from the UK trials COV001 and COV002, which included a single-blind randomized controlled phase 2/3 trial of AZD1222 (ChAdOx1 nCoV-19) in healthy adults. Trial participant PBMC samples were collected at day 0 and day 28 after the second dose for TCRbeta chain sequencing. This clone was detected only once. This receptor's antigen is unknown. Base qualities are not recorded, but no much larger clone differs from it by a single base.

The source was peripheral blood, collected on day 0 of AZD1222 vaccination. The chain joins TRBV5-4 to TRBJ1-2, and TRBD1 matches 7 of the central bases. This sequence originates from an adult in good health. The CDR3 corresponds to CASSRRQGEYGYTF. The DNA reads TGTGCCAGCAGCCGGAGACAGGGTGAATATGGCTACACCTTC.